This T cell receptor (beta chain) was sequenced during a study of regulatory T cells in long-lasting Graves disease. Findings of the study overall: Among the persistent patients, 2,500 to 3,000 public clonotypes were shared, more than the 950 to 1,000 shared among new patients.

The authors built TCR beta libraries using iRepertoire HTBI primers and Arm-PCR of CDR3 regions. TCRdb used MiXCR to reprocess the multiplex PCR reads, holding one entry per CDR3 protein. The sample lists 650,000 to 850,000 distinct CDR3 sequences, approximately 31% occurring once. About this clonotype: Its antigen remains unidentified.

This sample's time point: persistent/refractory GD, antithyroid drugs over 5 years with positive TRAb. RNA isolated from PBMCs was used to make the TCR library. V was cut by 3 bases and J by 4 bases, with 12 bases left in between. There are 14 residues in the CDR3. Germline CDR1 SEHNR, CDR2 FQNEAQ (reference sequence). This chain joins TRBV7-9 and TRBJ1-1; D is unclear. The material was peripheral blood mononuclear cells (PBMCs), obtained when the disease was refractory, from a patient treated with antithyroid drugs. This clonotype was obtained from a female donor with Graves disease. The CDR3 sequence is CASSFQTRSTEAFF. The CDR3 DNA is TGTGCCAGCAGCTTCCAGACTCGGAGCACTGAAGCTTTCTTT.